This note documents a single TCR beta chain sequence. Its antigen is as yet unknown. The data stem from a study of graft-versus-host responses after intestinal transplantation. Repertoires were generated with immunoSEQ multiplex PCR, while TCRdb's copy carries only in-frame clones and drops some. Among some 120,000 clones listed, just over 90% were seen once. This CDR3 is built from 18 residues. CDR1 and CDR2 from the germline V gene are LGHNA and YNFKEQ. V lost 1 base and J lost 5, with 18 bases in between. Broader study findings: The presence of high graft-versus-host to host-versus-graft clonal ratios in allografts characterized patients with graft-donor T cell macrochimerism. Present in recipient marrow, GvH clones included some that appeared first in ileum or blood.

The clonotype originates from a human donor who was the organ donor for an intestinal transplant. The chain carries TRBV4-2 and TRBJ2-6, with D maybe TRBD2 (5 bases). The sample consisted of unstimulated CD4+ T cells sorted from spleen or lymph node cells, taken before transplant. CDR3 DNA: TGTGCCAGCAGCCAAGCGAGCGGCTATGCGGCTTGGGCCAACGTCCTGACTTTC. This codes for CASSQASGYAAWANVLTF.